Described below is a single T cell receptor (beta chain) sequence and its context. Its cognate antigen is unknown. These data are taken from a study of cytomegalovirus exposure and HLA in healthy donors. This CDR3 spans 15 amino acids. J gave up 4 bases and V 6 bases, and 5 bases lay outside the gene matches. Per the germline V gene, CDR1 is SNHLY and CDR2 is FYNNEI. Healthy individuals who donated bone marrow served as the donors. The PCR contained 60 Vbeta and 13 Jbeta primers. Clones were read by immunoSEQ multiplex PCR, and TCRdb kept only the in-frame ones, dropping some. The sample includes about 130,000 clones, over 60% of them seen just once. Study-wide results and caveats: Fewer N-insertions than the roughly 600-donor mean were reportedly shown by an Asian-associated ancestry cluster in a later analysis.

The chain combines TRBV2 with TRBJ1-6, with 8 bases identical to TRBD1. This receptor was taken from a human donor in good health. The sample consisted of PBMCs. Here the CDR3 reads CASSVRTGYNSPLHF. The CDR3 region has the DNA TGTGCCAGCAGCGTAAGGACAGGGTATAATTCACCCCTCCACTTT.